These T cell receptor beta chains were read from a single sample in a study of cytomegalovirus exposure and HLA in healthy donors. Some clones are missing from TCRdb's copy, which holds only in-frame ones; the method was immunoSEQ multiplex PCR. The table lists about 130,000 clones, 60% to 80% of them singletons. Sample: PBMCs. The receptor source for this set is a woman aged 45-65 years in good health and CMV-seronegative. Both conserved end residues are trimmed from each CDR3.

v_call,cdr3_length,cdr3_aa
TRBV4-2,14,ASSQGPGRGEETQY
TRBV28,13,ASRWEWDREYEQY
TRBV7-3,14,ASSIRTTTGANVLT
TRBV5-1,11,ASSSSSGNTIY
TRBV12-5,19,ASGPPGESFPSGRPSETQY
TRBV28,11,ASSRGEPDTQY
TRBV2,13,ASGRTSSIADTQY
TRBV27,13,ASSLEGRGPYEQH
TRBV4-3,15,ASSQDMRLATTDTQY
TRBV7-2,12,ASSTGTGNYGYT
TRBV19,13,ASSIEGRAPHGYT
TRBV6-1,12,ASTQGNLDYGYT
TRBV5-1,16,ASRPRAGDGSRADTQY
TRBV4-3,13,ASSPRGRGGYGYT
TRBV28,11,AVTRGLEQPQH
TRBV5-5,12,ASSSISMGETQY
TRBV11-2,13,ASSPPRREGNEQF
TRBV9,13,ASSFRQGRGETQY
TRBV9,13,ASSAGTGANYGYT
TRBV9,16,ASSVADGTSGRIDEQF
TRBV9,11,ASSPAGGHEQY
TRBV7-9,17,ASSSTLGSNDRLTIGYT
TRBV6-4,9,ASSGGSEQF
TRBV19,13,ASSIASGTTEGYT
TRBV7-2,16,ASSLVGGLAGGAYEQY
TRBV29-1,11,SGRQGAGYEQY
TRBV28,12,ASRVQGEAKGYT
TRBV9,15,ASSVGQGANFREKLF
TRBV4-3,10,ATNTGDSPLH
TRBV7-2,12,ASSPGGGDQPQH
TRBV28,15,ASSLRASGWSSYEQY
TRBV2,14,ASSETGTAVSYEQY
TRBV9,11,ASSVGQNYEQY
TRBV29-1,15,SVVKVWPGLSGNTIY